Following are 13 T cell receptor beta chains from one sample sequenced in a study of cytomegalovirus exposure and HLA in healthy donors (dated by TCRdb to about 2017). The receptor library was made with the immunoSEQ multiplex PCR assay. Imported from immuneACCESS, the table was reduced by TCRdb to in-frame sequences with V and J called. These copies leave out some clones; in studies compared against another copy, an unresolved V gene accounts for under half, and the cause of the remainder is not known. Recorded for this sample are 150,000 or so clones; approximately 94% of them occurred a single time. The top ten clones comprise approximately 2% of the sample. The sample was PBMCs. The source is a man between 18 and 29 years old in good health and CMV-seropositive.

This clone has just one count. The V gene is TRBV4-1, the J gene TRBJ2-1, with D uncertain. Germline values: CDR1 MGHRA, CDR2 YSYEKL. This CDR3 has 15 residues. Trimming pared 0 bases from V and 7 bases from J, leaving 13 bases between. CDR3 sequence reads: CASSQENSIMNEQFF. The DNA of the CDR3 is TGCGCCAGCAGCCAAGAAAACTCGATAATGAATGAGCAGTTCTTC.

The rearrangement links TRBV2 to TRBJ2-3; 7 bases are shared with TRBD2. The CDR3 totals 14 residues. In germline, CDR1 is SNHLY, CDR2 FYNNEI. Trimming took 5 bases from V and 0 from J; bases not matched to a gene: 2. This chain's CDR3 is CASSTSVSTDTQYF. CDR3 in DNA: TGTGCCAGCAGTACTAGCGTTAGCACAGATACGCAGTATTTT. Using reference TRBV2 and TRBJ2-3 for the parts outside the CDR3, the full variable domain is EPEVTQTPSHQVTQMGQEVILRCVPISNHLYFYWYRQILGQKVEFLVSFYNNEISEKSEIFDDQFSVERPDGSNFTLKIRSTKLEDSAMYFCASSTSVSTDTQYFGPGTRLTVL.

This CDR3 is CASSPDFTSGRSNEQFF. The CDR3 region has the DNA TGTGCCAGCAGCCCTGACTTTACTAGCGGGAGGTCCAATGAGCAGTTCTTC. V is TRBV5-6 and J is TRBJ2-1, with TRBD2 matching over 12 bases. V lost 4 bases, J lost 6 bases, and 11 bases stayed unmatched. The CDR3 has 17 residues. Germline lookup yields CDR1 SGHDT and CDR2 YYEEEE.

J is TRBJ2-3 and V is TRBV4-1, with D possibly matching TRBD1 (5 bases). The CDR3 loop spans 16 amino acids. From germline, CDR1 is MGHRA and CDR2 YSYEKL. Trimming took off 6 bases at V and 5 bases at J, with 21 bases between the two ends. This CDR3 is CASRGVSQGLGDTQYF. The CDR3 bases are TGCGCCAGCAGAGGGGTATCGCAAGGGTTGGGAGATACGCAGTATTTT.

The chain carries TRBV19 and TRBJ2-7; 11 positions agree with TRBD2. This CDR3 spans 16 amino acids. The germline gives CDR1 LNHDA, CDR2 SQIVND (reference sequence). Unmatched junction bases numbered 8, after V lost 3 bases and J lost 4 bases. CDR3 residues: CASSISLAGGYYEQYF. The CDR3 DNA is TGTGCCAGTAGTATCTCCCTAGCGGGAGGATATTACGAGCAGTACTTC.

V gene TRBV9 combines with J gene TRBJ2-7; a weak D match, TRBD1 (5 bases). CDR3 length equals 14 residues. Germline CDR1 reads SGDLS; CDR2 reads YYNGEE. Trimming took 1 base from V and 7 from J, leaving 15 bases between them. The CDR3 loop reads CASSVSGASGEQYF. CDR3 nucleotides: TGTGCCAGCAGCGTAAGTGGGGCGTCAGGGGAGCAGTACTTC.

The chain joins TRBV19 to TRBJ2-4; TRBD1 matches 7 bases. The germline V gene encodes CDR1 LNHDA and CDR2 SQIVND (reference sequence). The CDR3 length is 15 residues. V lost 3 bases and J lost 9; bases outside the gene matches: 11. The DNA for the CDR3 is TGTGCCAGTAGTATGATCGGGACAGTCGCTGGCATTCAGTACTTC. As protein: CASSMIGTVAGIQYF.

The chain joins TRBV11-3 to TRBJ1-4; D gene unclear. V lost 7 bases to trimming and J lost 8 bases, with 20 bases between them. Germline assignment: CDR1 SGHNT and CDR2 YENEEA. The CDR3 has 15 amino acids. Written as DNA, the CDR3 is TGTGCCAGCACCGGAGGCTTGGGGATAAAAGAAAAACTGTTTTTT. Residues: CASTGGLGIKEKLFF.

This clone was counted once. This chain joins TRBV29-1 and TRBJ2-2; tentative D call: TRBD2 (6 bases). Looked up from germline, CDR1 is SQVTM and CDR2 is ANQGSEA. The germline V and J ends were trimmed by 4 bases and 0 bases, with 9 bases remaining between them. This CDR3 contains 14 residues. The CDR3, as DNA: TGCAGCGTTGGAGTAGCGGCGAACACCGGGGAGCTGTTTTTT. Its protein product is CSVGVAANTGELFF.

This chain joins TRBV21-1 and TRBJ1-3; whether TRBD1, the table's D call, matches the DNA was not checked. TRBV21-1 is labeled a pseudogene. The CDR3 consists of 16 residues. CDR3 protein: CASSRRDRHPGNTIYF. The CDR3, as DNA: TGTGCCAGCAGCAGGAGGGACAGGCACCCTGGAAACACCATATATTTT.

CDR3 residues: CASSFPTGTGSYEQYF. In DNA form, the CDR3 reads TGTGCCAGCAGTTTCCCGACCGGGACAGGCTCCTACGAGCAGTACTTC. J is TRBJ2-7 and V is TRBV28; 8 bases line up with TRBD1. CDR3 length: 16 amino acids. From germline, CDR1 is MDHEN and CDR2 SYDVKM. V gave up 3 bases and J gave up 0 bases; unmatched junction bases: 7. Filled out from reference TRBV28 and TRBJ2-7, the complete variable domain reads DVKVTQSSRYLVKRTGEKVFLECVQDMDHENMFWYRQDPGLGLRLIYFSYDVKMKEKGDIPEGYSVSREKKERFSLILESASTNQTSMYLCASSFPTGTGSYEQYFGPGTRLTVT.

J is TRBJ1-2 and V is TRBV6-1, with D unclear. The ends were cut back, 1 base at V and 5 bases at J, with 11 bases in the middle. Germline CDR1 reads MNHNS; CDR2 reads SASEGT. This CDR3 has 14 residues. The CDR3 coding sequence is TGTGCCAGCAGTGAAGAGGAGGGTCCGTATGGCTACACCTTC. Its translation: CASSEEEGPYGYTF.

The chain recombines TRBV9 with TRBJ2-3; TRBD2 matches 7 bases. The junction had 10 bases not matched to a gene; V was cut back by 4 bases and J by 2 bases. The length of the CDR3 is 16 residues. Germline V gene lookup returns CDR1 SGDLS and CDR2 YYNGEE. CDR3: CASSFRPAGYTDTQYF. The CDR3 DNA follows: TGTGCCAGCAGCTTTAGACCAGCGGGGTACACAGATACGCAGTATTTT.